This TCR beta chain was sequenced during a study of response to subunit inactivated influenza vaccine. TCRdb reanalysed the RT-PCR reads using MiXCR and keeps one entry per CDR3 protein. The sample shows about 780,000 distinct CDR3 sequences, roughly 20% of them seen only once. In its sample, this clonotype was seen a few times. Trimming shortened V by 3 bases and J by 8 bases, and 18 bases separated the two germline ends. CDR1 and CDR2 (germline): SNHLY, FYNNEI. The length of the CDR3 is 15 residues. The specimen was PBMCs from blood, collected 5 days after vaccination. The source of this sequence is a middle-aged man who received an inactivated influenza vaccine. The chain couples TRBV2 to TRBJ2-3; D uncertain. The DNA for the CDR3 is TGTGCCAGCAGTGATGAATCCCTTTCGGGCGTTACGCAGTATTTT. It specifies CASSDESLSGVTQYF.